The entry below describes one TCR beta chain. Antigen unknown. It was with 60 Vbeta and 13 Jbeta primers that the PCR ran. Per the authors' pipeline: About 11 million of the 60 million to 80 million unique TCR beta chains counted in a later analysis were shared. Sequencing was performed with immunoSEQ multiplex PCR; in TCRdb, only in-frame clones are kept and a portion is missing. V and J calls and clone size are those listed in that table; D and trimming were worked out from the DNA. Found here are about 170,000 clones, about three quarters of them singletons; the top ten hold 3% to 3.5%. The record originates from a study of cytomegalovirus exposure and HLA in healthy donors. Study overall: Across more than 350 genotyped donors, around 82% landed in the Caucasian-associated ancestry cluster. Study-wide results and caveats: According to the study, around 180 TCR beta chains were cytomegalovirus-associated.

Trimming took 4 bases from V and 4 from J; bases not matched to a gene: 6. This CDR3 comprises 15 residues. The germline V gene encodes CDR1 LNHDA and CDR2 SQIVND (reference sequence). This TCR was sampled from a female donor in good health and CMV-seronegative. The V gene is TRBV19, the J gene TRBJ2-2; 7 positions agree with TRBD1. Sample: PBMCs. In DNA, the CDR3 is TGTGCCAGTAGTAGACGACAGGGATCCACCGGGGAGCTGTTTTTT. Translating it yields CASSRRQGSTGELFF.